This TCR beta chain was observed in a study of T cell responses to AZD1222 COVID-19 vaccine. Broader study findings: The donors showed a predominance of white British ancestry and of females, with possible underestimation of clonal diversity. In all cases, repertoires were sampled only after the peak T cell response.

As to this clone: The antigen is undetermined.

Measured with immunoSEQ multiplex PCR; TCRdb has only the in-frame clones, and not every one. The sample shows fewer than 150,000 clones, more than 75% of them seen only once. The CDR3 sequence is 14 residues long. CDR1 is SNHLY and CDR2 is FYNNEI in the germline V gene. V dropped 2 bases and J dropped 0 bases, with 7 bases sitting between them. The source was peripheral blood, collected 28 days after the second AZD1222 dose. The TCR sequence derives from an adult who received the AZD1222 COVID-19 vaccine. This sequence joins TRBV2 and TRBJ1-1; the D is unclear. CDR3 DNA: TGTGCCAGCAGTGAACGGGCCTTGAACACTGAAGCTTTCTTT. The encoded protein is CASSERALNTEAFF.